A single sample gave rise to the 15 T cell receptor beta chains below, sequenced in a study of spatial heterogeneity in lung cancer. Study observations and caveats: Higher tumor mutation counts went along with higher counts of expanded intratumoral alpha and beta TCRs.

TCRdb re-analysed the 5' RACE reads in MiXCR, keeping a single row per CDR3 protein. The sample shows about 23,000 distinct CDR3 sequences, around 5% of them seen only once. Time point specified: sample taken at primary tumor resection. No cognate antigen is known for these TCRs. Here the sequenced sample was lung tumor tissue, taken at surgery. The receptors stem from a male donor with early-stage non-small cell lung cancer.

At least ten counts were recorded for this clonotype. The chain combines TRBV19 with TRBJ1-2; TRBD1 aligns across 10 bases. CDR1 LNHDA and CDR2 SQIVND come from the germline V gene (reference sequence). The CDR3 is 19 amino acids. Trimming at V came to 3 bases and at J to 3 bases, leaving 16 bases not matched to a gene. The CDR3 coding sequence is TGTGCCAGTAGTATGCCGAGGACTGGGACAGGGGTGGGGCACTATGGCTACACCTTC. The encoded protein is CASSMPRTGTGVGHYGYTF.

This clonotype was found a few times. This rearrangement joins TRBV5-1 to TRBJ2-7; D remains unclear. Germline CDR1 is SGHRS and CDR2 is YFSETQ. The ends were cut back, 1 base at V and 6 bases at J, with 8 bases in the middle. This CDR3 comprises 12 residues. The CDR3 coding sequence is TGCGCCAGCAGCTTGACCCAGCGCGAGCAGTACTTC. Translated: CASSLTQREQYF.

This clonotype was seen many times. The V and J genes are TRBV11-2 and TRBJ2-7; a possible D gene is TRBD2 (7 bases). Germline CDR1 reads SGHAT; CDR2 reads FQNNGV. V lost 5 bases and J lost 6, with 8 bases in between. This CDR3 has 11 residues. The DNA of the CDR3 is TGTGCCAGCAGCCGGGGGGCCGAGCAGTACTTC. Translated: CASSRGAEQYF.

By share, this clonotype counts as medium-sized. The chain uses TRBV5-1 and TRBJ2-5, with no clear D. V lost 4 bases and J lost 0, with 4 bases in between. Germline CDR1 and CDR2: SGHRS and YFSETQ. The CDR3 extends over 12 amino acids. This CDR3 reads CASSRDQETQYF. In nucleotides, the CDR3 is TGCGCCAGCAGCAGGGACCAAGAGACCCAGTACTTC.

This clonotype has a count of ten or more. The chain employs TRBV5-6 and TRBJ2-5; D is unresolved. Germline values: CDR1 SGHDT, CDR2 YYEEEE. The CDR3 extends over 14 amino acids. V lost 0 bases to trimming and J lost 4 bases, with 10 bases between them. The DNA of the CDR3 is TGTGCCAGCAGCTTGGGAGCAAGCCGAGAGACCCAGTACTTC. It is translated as CASSLGASRETQYF.

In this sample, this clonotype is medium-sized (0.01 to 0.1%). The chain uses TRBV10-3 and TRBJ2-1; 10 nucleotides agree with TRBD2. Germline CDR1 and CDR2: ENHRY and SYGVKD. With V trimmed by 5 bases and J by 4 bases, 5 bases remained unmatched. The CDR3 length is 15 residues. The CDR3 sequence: CAISFGLAEYNEQFF. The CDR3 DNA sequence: TGTGCCATCAGTTTTGGACTAGCGGAGTACAATGAGCAGTTCTTC.

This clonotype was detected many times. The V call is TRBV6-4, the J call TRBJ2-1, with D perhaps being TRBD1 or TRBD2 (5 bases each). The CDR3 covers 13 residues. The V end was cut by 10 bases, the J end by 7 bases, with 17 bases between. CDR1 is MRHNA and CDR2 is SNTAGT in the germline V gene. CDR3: CAISRGPGNEQFF. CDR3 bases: TGTGCCATCTCCCGGGGCCCTGGGAATGAGCAGTTCTTC.

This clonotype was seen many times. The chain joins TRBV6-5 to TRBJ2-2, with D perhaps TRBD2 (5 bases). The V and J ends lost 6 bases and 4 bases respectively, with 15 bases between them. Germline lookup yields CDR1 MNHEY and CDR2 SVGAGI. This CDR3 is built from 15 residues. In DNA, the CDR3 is TGTGCCAGCAGGGCCGGGATCTCCTTCACCGGGGAGCTGTTTTTT. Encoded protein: CASRAGISFTGELFF.

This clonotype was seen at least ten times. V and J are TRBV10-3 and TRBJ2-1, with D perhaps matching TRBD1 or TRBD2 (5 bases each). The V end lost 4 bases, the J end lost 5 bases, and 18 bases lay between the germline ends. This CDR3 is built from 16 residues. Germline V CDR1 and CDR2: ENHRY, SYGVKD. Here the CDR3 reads CAISAADGAGDNEQFF. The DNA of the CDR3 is TGTGCCATCAGTGCCGCAGACGGGGCCGGGGACAATGAGCAGTTCTTC.

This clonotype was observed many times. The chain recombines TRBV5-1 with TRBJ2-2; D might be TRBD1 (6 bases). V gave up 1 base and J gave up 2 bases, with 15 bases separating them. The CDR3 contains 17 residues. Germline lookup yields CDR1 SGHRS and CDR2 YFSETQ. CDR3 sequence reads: CASSLKVMDRNTGELFF. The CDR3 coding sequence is TGCGCCAGCAGCTTGAAGGTAATGGACAGAAACACCGGGGAGCTGTTTTTT. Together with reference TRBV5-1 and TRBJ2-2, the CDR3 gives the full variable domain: KAGVTQTPRYLIKTRGQQVTLSCSPISGHRSVSWYQQTPGQGLQFLFEYFSETQRNKGNFPGRFSGRQFSNSRSEMNVSTLELGDSALYLCASSLKVMDRNTGELFFGEGSRLTVL.

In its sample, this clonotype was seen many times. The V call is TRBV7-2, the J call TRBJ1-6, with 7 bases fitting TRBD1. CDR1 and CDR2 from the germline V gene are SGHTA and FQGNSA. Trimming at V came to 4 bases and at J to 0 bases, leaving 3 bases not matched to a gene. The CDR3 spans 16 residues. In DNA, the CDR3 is TGTGCCAGCAGCTCGACAGGGAGCTCCTATAATTCACCCCTCCACTTT. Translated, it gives CASSSTGSSYNSPLHF.

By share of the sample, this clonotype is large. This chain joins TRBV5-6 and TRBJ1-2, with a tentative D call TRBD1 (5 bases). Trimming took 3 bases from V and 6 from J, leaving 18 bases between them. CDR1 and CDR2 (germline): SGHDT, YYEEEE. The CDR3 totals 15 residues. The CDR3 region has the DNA TGTGCCAGCAGCTCCGTTCGTGGGGGATCGGATGGCTACACCTTC. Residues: CASSSVRGGSDGYTF.

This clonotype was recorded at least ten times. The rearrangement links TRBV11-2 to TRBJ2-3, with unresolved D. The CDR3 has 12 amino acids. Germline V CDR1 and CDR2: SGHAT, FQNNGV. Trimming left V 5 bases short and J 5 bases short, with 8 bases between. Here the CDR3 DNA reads TGTGCCAGCAGCATCGGACGAGATACGCAGTATTTT. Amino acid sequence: CASSIGRDTQYF.

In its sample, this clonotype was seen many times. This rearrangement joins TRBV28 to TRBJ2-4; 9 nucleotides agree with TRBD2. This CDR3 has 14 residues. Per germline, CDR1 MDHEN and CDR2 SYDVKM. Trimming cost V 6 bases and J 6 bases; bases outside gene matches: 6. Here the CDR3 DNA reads TGTGCCAGCAGCATAGCGGGAGTGAGAAACATTCAGTACTTC. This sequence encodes CASSIAGVRNIQYF. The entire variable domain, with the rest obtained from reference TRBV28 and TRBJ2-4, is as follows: DVKVTQSSRYLVKRTGEKVFLECVQDMDHENMFWYRQDPGLGLRLIYFSYDVKMKEKGDIPEGYSVSREKKERFSLILESASTNQTSMYLCASSIAGVRNIQYFGAGTRLSVL.

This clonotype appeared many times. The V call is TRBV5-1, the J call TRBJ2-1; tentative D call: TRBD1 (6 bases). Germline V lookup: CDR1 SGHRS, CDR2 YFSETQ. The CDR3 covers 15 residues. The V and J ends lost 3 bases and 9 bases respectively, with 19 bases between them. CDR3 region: CASSSGTSIIGEQFF. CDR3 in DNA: TGCGCCAGCAGCTCCGGGACATCGATCATTGGTGAGCAGTTCTTC.